Listed below are T cell receptor beta chains from one sample, sequenced in a study of cytomegalovirus exposure and HLA in healthy donors. Data came from immunoSEQ multiplex PCR; TCRdb stores just in-frame clones and leaves some out. The sample lists some 75,000 clones, approximately 96% seen once, with approximately 1.3% in the top ten. The sequenced sample consisted of PBMCs. The receptor source for this set is a woman aged 18-29 years in good health and CMV-seronegative. CDR3s include the opening cysteine and the closing phenylalanine or tryptophan. Fields, in order: V gene, J gene, clone size, D gene, CDR3 protein, CDR3 DNA. The D gene is left open where the match is weak. Size tells how often a clone was seen (once, few, many) or the class of an expanded clone, and some rows leave it out.

>TRBV18|TRBJ2-5|.|TRBD1
CASSPPGGWETQYF
TGTGCCAGCTCACCGCCAGGGGGATGGGAGACCCAGTACTTC
>TRBV5-1|TRBJ2-3|.|TRBD2
CASSSGGASGSVDTQYF
TGCGCCAGCAGCTCTGGCGGGGCTAGCGGGAGTGTAGATACGCAGTATTTT
>TRBV29-1|TRBJ1-5|.|.
CSVEAGKDQPQHF
TGCAGCGTTGAGGCAGGGAAGGATCAGCCCCAGCATTTT
>TRBV7-2|TRBJ2-1|.|TRBD2
CASSSSGRGQFF
TGTGCCAGCAGCTCTAGCGGGAGGGGACAATTCTTC
>TRBV6-5|TRBJ2-7|.|TRBD2
CASSYRGLAGNYEQYF
TGTGCCAGCAGTTACCGGGGACTAGCGGGGAACTACGAGCAGTACTTC
>TRBV7-2|TRBJ2-1|.|.
CASSLDRAYNEQFF
TGTGCCAGCAGCTTAGACAGGGCCTACAATGAGCAGTTCTTC
>TRBV5-8|TRBJ2-3|.|TRBD2
CASTNSGRGTDTQYF
TGTGCCAGCACCAATAGCGGGAGAGGCACAGATACGCAGTATTTT
>TRBV7-2|TRBJ1-5|.|TRBD1
CASSLTGTSNQPQHF
TGTGCCAGCAGCTTGACAGGGACCAGCAATCAGCCCCAGCATTTT
>TRBV27|TRBJ1-4|.|.
CASSPRGREKLFF
TGTGCCAGCAGCCCCAGGGGTCGGGAAAAACTGTTTTTT
>TRBV28|TRBJ2-5|.|TRBD1
CATAHRGREETQYF
TGTGCCACTGCCCACAGGGGGCGGGAGGAGACCCAGTACTTC
>TRBV20-1|TRBJ2-7|.|.
CSAYNPGEQYF
TGCAGTGCCTACAACCCGGGGGAGCAGTACTTC
>TRBV7-9|TRBJ2-7|.|.
CASSPGSYEQYF
TGTGCCAGCAGCCCCGGCTCCTACGAGCAGTACTTC
>TRBV30|TRBJ1-3|.|.
CAWSVLGGNTIYF
TGTGCCTGGAGTGTACTTGGTGGAAACACCATATATTTT
>TRBV19|TRBJ2-3|.|TRBD2
CASSPLSGTSGSTDTQYF
TGTGCCAGTAGCCCCCTGTCCGGGACTAGCGGGAGTACAGATACGCAGTATTTT
>TRBV5-1|TRBJ2-7|.|TRBD1
CASSLLGQGLLYEQYF
TGCGCCAGCAGCTTGCTGGGACAGGGGTTACTCTACGAGCAGTACTTC
>TRBV19|TRBJ2-3|.|.
CASSTLGETQYF
TGTGCCAGTAGTACCCTCGGGGAAACGCAGTATTTT
>TRBV27|TRBJ2-7|.|.
CASSSHFGQTYEQYF
TGTGCCAGCAGTTCTCACTTCGGACAGACCTACGAGCAGTACTTC
>TRBV5-1|TRBJ1-1|once|TRBD1
CASSGNRGTTEAFF
TGCGCCAGCAGCGGGAACAGGGGGACCACTGAAGCTTTCTTT